This T cell receptor beta chain derives from a study of control samples from healthy donors and cancer patients. Only in-frame clones appear in the TCRdb table, and some are missing; sequencing was by immunoSEQ multiplex PCR. Of approximately 150,000 clones listed, approximately 94% were seen once; the top ten hold roughly 15%. V was pared by 0 bases and J by 7 bases, with 12 bases between. This CDR3 has 14 amino acids. The germline gives CDR1 KGHSH, CDR2 LQKENI. This clonotype was obtained from a man between 60 and 70 years old with colorectal cancer. The gene calls are TRBV18 and TRBJ1-2; D gene uncertain. The sequencing sample was made of PBMCs. The DNA for the CDR3 is TGTGCCAGCTCACCACCAACGAATGGCCGTGGCTACACCTTC. Its translation: CASSPPTNGRGYTF.